The clone carrying this TCR beta chain appeared many times. Its matching antigen is unknown. The lymph nodes were axillary draining lymph nodes from breast cancer patients. TCRdb ran MiXCR on the multiplex PCR reads and lists one entry per CDR3 protein. The repertoire holds some 230,000 distinct CDR3 sequences, with around 35% as singletons. V lost 5 bases and J 0 bases, leaving 11 bases between the germline ends. Germline values: CDR1 DFQATT, CDR2 SNEGSKA (reference sequence). The CDR3 has 13 amino acids. This sample was included in a study of breast tumors, draining lymph nodes, adjacent tissues. Study-wide findings and caveats: Luminal-like breast cancer showed significantly higher tumor–nontumor repertoire similarity than basal-like. The lymph node origin of tumor T cells was framed as consistent with a hypothesis, not demonstrated. Tumor repertoires ranked between lymph nodes and nontumor tissue in diversity, with V and J gene preferences.

The TCR was taken from a female donor with breast cancer. Some clones in this sample may be carry-over from other donors' samples. Sequenced material: axillary lymph node tissue. This chain links TRBV20-1 with TRBJ2-7; D may match TRBD1 or TRBD2 (5 bases each). CDR3 residues: CSAGTGNSYEQYF. In DNA form, the CDR3 reads TGCAGTGCTGGGACGGGAAACTCCTACGAGCAGTACTTC.